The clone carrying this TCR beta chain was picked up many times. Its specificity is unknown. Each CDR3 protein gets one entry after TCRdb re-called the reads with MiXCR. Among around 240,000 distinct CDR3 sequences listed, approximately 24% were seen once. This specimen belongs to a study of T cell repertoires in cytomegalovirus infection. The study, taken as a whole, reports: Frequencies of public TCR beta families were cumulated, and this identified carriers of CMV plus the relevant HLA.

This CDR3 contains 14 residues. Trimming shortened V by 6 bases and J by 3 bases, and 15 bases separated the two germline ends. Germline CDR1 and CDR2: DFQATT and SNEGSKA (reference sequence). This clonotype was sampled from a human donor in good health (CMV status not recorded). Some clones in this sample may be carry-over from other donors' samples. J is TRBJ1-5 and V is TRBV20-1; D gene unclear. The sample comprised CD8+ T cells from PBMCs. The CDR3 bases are TGCAGTGCCCACATGGGCAGTAACAATCAGCCCCAGCATTTT. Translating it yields CSAHMGSNNQPQHF.